This T cell receptor (beta chain) derives from a study of cytomegalovirus exposure and HLA in healthy donors. The PCR employed 60 Vbeta primers together with 13 Jbeta primers. Assay: immunoSEQ multiplex PCR; the TCRdb copy retains only in-frame clones and omits some. The sample lists 150,000 or so clones, around 88% occurring once. This CDR3 is built from 15 residues. Germline CDR1 is LGHNT and CDR2 is FRNRAP. The V end was cut by 3 bases, the J end by 12 bases, with 21 bases between. The receptor's source is a young woman in good health and CMV-seronegative. The chain is built from TRBV12-5 and TRBJ2-1, with D possibly being TRBD1 (5 bases). Specimen: PBMCs. CDR3 in amino acids: CASGLGLRGSNRQFF. In DNA, the CDR3 is TGTGCTAGTGGTTTAGGCCTAAGGGGTTCCAATAGGCAGTTCTTC. Using reference TRBV12-5 and TRBJ2-1 for the parts outside the CDR3, the full variable domain is DARVTQTPRHKVTEMGQEVTMRCQPILGHNTVFWYRQTMMQGLELLAYFRNRAPLDDSGMPKDRFSAEMPDATLATLKIQPSEPRDSAVYFCASGLGLRGSNRQFFGPGTRLTVL.